This TCR beta chain was recovered during a study of cytomegalovirus exposure and HLA in healthy donors (TCRdb year 2017). For context, the study as a whole: The 500 to 700 repertoires of the first cohort and the 95 to 150 validation repertoires were produced on the same platform, according to a later analysis. The study was designed to test whether signatures of past pathogen exposure could be identified by cataloging public T cell receptors. Besides the first cohort of roughly 640 subjects, a separate validation cohort made up of 120 different subjects was used. The study combined high-throughput TCR immunosequencing, statistical association of individual TCRs with disease status, and machine learning to predict cytomegalovirus infection status. Study-level results and caveats: A few of the identified cytomegalovirus-associated TCR beta chains were confirmed in vitro to be specific for cytomegalovirus antigens. Cytomegalovirus status was reported to be diagnosed by the classifier with high specificity and sensitivity in both the original and validation cohorts. In a later analysis, TCRs clustered in the first cohort were found to also tend to co-occur in the roughly 130 validation repertoires, with approximately 95% of cluster scores above 0. According to the authors, the approach could potentially be generalized to other disease states and immunological phenotypes. The study gave a list of over 150 TCR beta chains associated with cytomegalovirus. The validation cohort had no HLA typing available for a later analysis, so co-occurrence within that cohort was assessed over all 120 or so repertoires. Most TCR sequences were seen in very few donors, while some public TCRs were found in many individuals.

CDR3 length: 15 amino acids, cysteine to phenylalanine. The sequence is cut down to CDR3 DNA, 45 bases in frame from base 1. CDR1 and CDR2 are drawn from the germline V gene: SGDLS, YYNGEE. At the junction V is shortened by 0 bases and J by 3 bases; bases outside the gene matches: 2. The library was obtained by the immunoSEQ multiplex PCR assay. The paper's data handling went like this. A statistical classification framework was developed to diagnose cytomegalovirus status using the catalog of TCR beta chain sequences. In its TCRdb copy, this immuneACCESS table keeps in-frame sequences only and misses some clones. Where compared with another copy, unresolved V genes explain less than half of these, and the others have no known cause. V, J and clone size were drawn from that table, and D and trimming were deduced from the DNA. The sample table records more than 80,000 clones; about nine tenths of these occur just once. The top ten clones comprise about 2% of the sample.

To note about this clone: Its recognized antigen is unknown. The input lacks base qualities; no much larger clone sits a single base away.

Separate from the roughly 700-subject first cohort, the validation cohort of about 110 subjects was the group to which the donors belonged. The origin of this receptor is a woman in her late teens or twenties in good health and CMV-seropositive. The V and J segments used are TRBV9 and TRBJ2-2; a stretch of 7 junction bases matches TRBD2. Input material: PBMCs. The encoded CDR3 is CASSVGDYYTGELFF. In nucleotides, the sequence is TGTGCCAGCAGCGTAGGGGACTACTACACCGGGGAGCTGTTTTTT.